One TCR beta chain is described in this entry. The target of this receptor is not known. It has no much larger one-base neighbor in the sample; base qualities were not kept. This entry is derived from a study of blood T cell repertoires in COVID-19 (dated by TCRdb to 2020 to 2021). With regard to the full study: The collaborator samples originated in the United States, Italy and Spain and spanned the acute and convalescent phases of COVID-19. The prospective study material was composed of cDNA or gDNA derived from T cells, B-cell-depleted T cells, or PBMCs. The samples were drawn from the first 160 participants of the ongoing ImmuneRACE study and from some 1,300 subjects provided by 6 global collaborators. The repertoires were released in a freely available public database meant as a resource for research on the immune response to SARS-CoV-2. Where available, HLA class I and class II types were obtained from metadata supplied by the sample provider rather than from assay-based typing. The sample metadata nearly always contained a de-identified subject ID, COVID-19 status, age in years and sex. Deeply sampled blood TCRbeta repertoires from subjects exposed to, actively infected with, or recovered from COVID-19 were included in the dataset.

What the authors observed across the whole study: How much clinical and demographic metadata was included differed by source and by participant, and the metadata was provided uncurated.

TCRbeta CDR3 regions were amplified from genomic DNA using the immunoSEQ Assay, a bias-controlled multiplex PCR. Per the original workflow: Nucleated cell counts per sample were estimated from amplification of reference gene primers within the assay. To quantify the absolute abundance of each unique TCRbeta CDR3 rearrangement, sequence reads were collapsed and filtered. For each sample, productive Simpson clonality was calculated as the square root of Simpson's diversity index across productive rearrangements. Imported from immuneACCESS, the table was reduced by TCRdb to in-frame sequences with V and J called. These copies leave out some clones; in studies compared against another copy, an unresolved V gene accounts for under half, and the cause of the remainder is not known. For V, J and clone size, that table is used; D and trimming come from the DNA. The sample table shows over 200,000 clones, and around 90% are seen once. Around 6.5% of the sample is taken by the ten largest.

A second Seattle source provided samples from volunteer blood donors who had recovered from COVID-19. The collaborating institutions used their own protocols to collect whole blood in K2EDTA tubes. For TCRbeta analysis, collaborators shipped samples as frozen whole blood, isolated PBMCs, or DNA extracted from either of those sample types. The receptor was derived from a man aged 55-75 years who had recovered from COVID-19. Sequencing was performed on peripheral blood.

CDR3 protein: CASRQTGGNQPQHF. Read as DNA, the sequence is TGTGCCAGCAGACAGACAGGGGGCAATCAGCCCCAGCATTTT. This sequence uses TRBV28 and TRBJ1-5; 8 junctional bases match TRBD1. The junction shows trimming of 6 bases on V and 2 bases on J, and the gene matches do not reach 3 bases of it. Looking up the germline V gene yields CDR1 MDHEN and CDR2 SYDVKM. The CDR3 starts with the cysteine, ends with the phenylalanine, and has 14 residues. Of all the DNA, just the CDR3 is kept, 42 bases in frame from base 1.